This paragraph reports one T cell receptor beta chain. A much larger clone sits a single nucleotide away, making a read error possible. The CDR3 ends on some other residue instead of the conserved phenylalanine or tryptophan, so this is likely a read error. RNA transcripts were the template, and TCR beta CDR3 regions were amplified from them. The authors performed first-round RT-PCR with HTBI primers and then a second-round multiplex PCR. TCRdb itself ran the multiplex PCR reads through MiXCR, one entry per CDR3 protein. Among over a million distinct CDR3 sequences, about 35% were seen once, and the ten largest hold roughly 10%. This sample stems from a study of Graves' ophthalmopathy and Graves' hyperthyroidism. The length of the CDR3 is 14 residues. Looked up from germline, CDR1 is SGHTA and CDR2 is FQGNSA. V was clipped by 5 bases and J by 4 bases; unmatched bases: 4.

Sequencing was carried out using peripheral blood or thyroid tissue (not recorded which). The TCR originated in an adult man with Graves' hyperthyroidism. V usage is TRBV7-2 and J usage is TRBJ2-5; 10 bases are a match to TRBD1. The CDR3 sequence: CASSQGQGLETQYS. The CDR3 DNA reads TGTGCCAGCAGCCAGGGACAGGGGTTAGAGACCCAGTACTCC.